The source of this T cell receptor (beta chain) is a study of CD8+ T cells in alopecia areata. After isolation, RNA underwent reverse transcription to generate cDNA as the sequencing template. The data were produced by immunoSEQ multiplex PCR, yet TCRdb's version contains in-frame clones alone and is incomplete. Of approximately 130,000 clones in the sample, 47% were seen once. The V gene lost 2 bases and the J gene lost 2 bases, with 10 bases spanning the gap. From germline, CDR1 is MGHRA and CDR2 YSYEKL. CDR3 length: 14 residues. About this clone itself: As yet, its antigen is unknown.

Whole-study results and caveats: Researchers report lesional scalp, most notably alopecia totalis/universalis, outstripped normal scalp in clonality.

Sequenced material: NKG2D-low CD8+ T cells sorted from blood. The source of this sequence is a human donor with alopecia areata. The V call is TRBV4-1, the J call TRBJ2-7; D remains unclear. The CDR3 here is CASSQIGVTYEQYF. The CDR3 DNA reads as TGCGCCAGCAGCCAAATTGGGGTGACCTACGAGCAGTACTTC.